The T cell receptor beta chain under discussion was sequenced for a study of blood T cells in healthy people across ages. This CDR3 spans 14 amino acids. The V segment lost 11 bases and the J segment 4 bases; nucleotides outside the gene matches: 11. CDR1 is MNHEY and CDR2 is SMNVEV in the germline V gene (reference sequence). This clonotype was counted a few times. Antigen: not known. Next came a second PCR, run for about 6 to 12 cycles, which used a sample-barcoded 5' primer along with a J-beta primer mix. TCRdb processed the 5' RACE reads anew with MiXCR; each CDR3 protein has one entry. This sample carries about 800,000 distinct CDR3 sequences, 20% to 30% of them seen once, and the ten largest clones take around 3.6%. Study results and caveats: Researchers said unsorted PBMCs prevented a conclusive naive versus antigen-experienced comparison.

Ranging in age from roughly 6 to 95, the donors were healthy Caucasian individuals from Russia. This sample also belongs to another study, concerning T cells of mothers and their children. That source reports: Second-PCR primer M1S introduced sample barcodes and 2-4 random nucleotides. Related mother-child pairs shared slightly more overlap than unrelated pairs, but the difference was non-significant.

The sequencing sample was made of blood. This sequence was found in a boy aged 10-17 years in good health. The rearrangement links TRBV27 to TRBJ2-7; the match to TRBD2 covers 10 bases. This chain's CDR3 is CASRWSGGAYEQYF. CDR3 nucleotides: TGTGCCTCTCGGTGGAGCGGGGGGGCATACGAGCAGTACTTC.